Listed below are T cell receptor beta chains from one sample, sequenced in a study of blood T cell repertoires in COVID-19. The protocol was immunoSEQ multiplex PCR, while the TCRdb copy is restricted to in-frame clones and leaves out a portion. The sample records roughly 160,000 clones, over 65% being singletons. Sample: peripheral blood. Source of these receptors: a woman at least 80 years old with acute or convalescent COVID-19. Both conserved end residues are part of each CDR3. The D gene is left open where the match is weak. Clone size appears in some rows only: once, few, many, or a class for an expanded clone.

TRBV10-3	once	TRBJ2-1	TRBD2	CAISSGELYNEQFF	TGTGCCATCAGTAGCGGGGAGCTCTACAATGAGCAGTTCTTC
TRBV10-1	few	TRBJ2-7	TRBD1	CASSRDRGQEQYF	TGCGCCAGCAGCCGGGACAGGGGGCAGGAGCAGTACTTC
TRBV28	NA	TRBJ2-2	NA	CASGRLSGEFGELFF	TGTGCCAGCGGAAGACTTTCGGGGGAGTTCGGGGAGCTGTTTTTT
TRBV3-1/TRBV3-2	once	TRBJ2-3	NA	CASSLSGTGGNTQYF	TGTGCCAGCAGCCTTAGCGGTACGGGTGGAAATACGCAGTATTTT
TRBV28	once	TRBJ1-3	NA	CASSLPGNTIYF	TGTGCCAGCAGTTTACCAGGAAACACCATATATTTT
TRBV5-1	NA	TRBJ2-2	NA	CASSLGTADTGELFF	TGCGCCAGCAGCTTGGGGACAGCAGACACCGGGGAGCTGTTTTTT
TRBV2	NA	TRBJ2-3	NA	CASNGGILTDTQYF	TGTGCCAGCAATGGCGGAATCCTCACAGATACGCAGTATTTT
TRBV28	NA	TRBJ1-4	TRBD1	CASSPWGTAYNEKLFF	TGTGCCAGCAGTCCCTGGGGGACAGCCTATAATGAAAAACTGTTTTTT
TRBV7-9	NA	TRBJ2-2	NA	CASSLSQGNTGELFF	TGTGCCAGCAGCTTATCTCAGGGCAACACCGGGGAGCTGTTTTTT
TRBV2	once	TRBJ1-2	NA	CASSGGVSYGYTF	TGTGCCAGCAGTGGGGGGGTATCCTATGGCTACACCTTC
TRBV5-1	NA	TRBJ2-1	TRBD2	CASQAGGVEWEQFF	TGCGCCAGCCAGGCGGGAGGGGTGGAATGGGAGCAGTTCTTC
TRBV6-5	NA	TRBJ1-6	TRBD1	CASRFTGTGDSPLHF	TGTGCCAGCAGATTCACCGGGACAGGGGATTCACCCCTCCACTTT
TRBV21-1	NA	TRBJ1-1	NA	CAMHPLLSLGNTEAFF	TGTGCCATGCACCCTCTCCTCTCCCTAGGGAACACTGAAGCTTTCTTT
TRBV19	many	TRBJ2-5	NA	CASSAGTAQETQYF	TGTGCCAGTAGTGCGGGGACAGCCCAAGAGACCCAGTACTTC
TRBV6-6	NA	TRBJ1-6	TRBD1	CASSYPQGYNSPLHF	TGTGCCAGCAGTTACCCACAGGGGTATAATTCACCCCTCCACTTT
TRBV13	few	TRBJ1-6	NA	CASSLGQGYNSPLHF	TGTGCCAGCAGCTTAGGACAGGGATATAATTCACCCCTCCACTTT
TRBV11-3	NA	TRBJ2-5	TRBD1	CASSGGQSGQGNGETQYF	TGTGCCAGCAGCGGAGGACAATCGGGACAGGGGAATGGGGAGACCCAGTACTTC
TRBV5-6	NA	TRBJ2-4	NA	CASSLVRGPRAENIQYF	TGTGCCAGCAGCTTGGTAAGGGGCCCTAGGGCCGAAAACATTCAGTACTTC
TRBV20-1	NA	TRBJ2-5	TRBD2	CSASSSAGGSQETQYF	TGCAGTGCTAGTTCGTCAGCGGGAGGCTCCCAAGAGACCCAGTACTTC
TRBV29-1	many	TRBJ2-2	NA	CSVRSRTGELFF	TGCAGCGTTCGTTCTCGCACCGGGGAGCTGTTTTTT
TRBV9	NA	TRBJ2-3	NA	CASSVGAQSRTDTQYF	TGTGCCAGCAGCGTAGGGGCTCAGAGCCGCACAGATACGCAGTATTTT
TRBV7-9	once	TRBJ2-5	TRBD1	CASSIRKGQGLIPQETQYF	TGTGCCAGCAGCATTAGGAAGGGACAGGGGTTAATTCCCCAAGAGACCCAGTACTTC
TRBV5-8	once	TRBJ2-5	TRBD1	CASSDDRGRETQYF	TGTGCCAGCAGCGATGACAGGGGGCGAGAGACCCAGTACTTC
TRBV7-2	few	TRBJ2-1	TRBD1	CASSARQGNNEQFF	TGTGCCAGCAGCGCTCGACAGGGAAACAATGAGCAGTTCTTC
TRBV11-2	NA	TRBJ2-5	TRBD2	CASSRTSSPETQYF	TGTGCCAGCAGCCGGACTAGCTCCCCAGAGACCCAGTACTTC
TRBV6-6	many	TRBJ1-3	NA	CASLLPSGNTIYF	TGTGCCAGCCTTCTTCCCTCTGGAAACACCATATATTTT
TRBV2	few	TRBJ2-2	TRBD2	CASRPVAGKNTGELFF	TGTGCCAGCAGGCCCGTAGCGGGCAAGAACACCGGGGAGCTGTTTTTT
TRBV7-8	NA	TRBJ2-3	NA	CASSLQGLGTDTQYF	TGTGCCAGCAGCTTACAGGGTTTGGGCACAGATACGCAGTATTTT
TRBV25-1	NA	TRBJ1-1	NA	CASGGRQTQAFF	TGTGCCAGCGGGGGGAGACAGACTCAAGCTTTCTTT
TRBV7-3	NA	TRBJ2-1	TRBD2	CASSLTREGRHEQFF	TGTGCCAGCAGCTTAACCCGGGAGGGCCGCCATGAGCAGTTCTTC
TRBV19	few	TRBJ1-2	NA	CATRTGGNYGYTF	TGTGCCACACGGACGGGGGGTAACTATGGCTACACCTTC
TRBV7-9	NA	TRBJ2-3	NA	CASSHNSESFADTQYF	TGTGCCAGCAGCCATAATAGCGAGTCGTTTGCAGATACGCAGTATTTT
TRBV5-1	NA	TRBJ2-2	NA	CASSLASGQNTGELFF	TGCGCCAGCAGCTTGGCCAGCGGCCAAAACACCGGGGAGCTGTTTTTT
TRBV6-1	NA	TRBJ1-6	NA	CASSERAGDSPLHF	TGTGCCAGCAGTGAAAGGGCAGGGGATTCACCCCTCCACTTT
TRBV7-9	NA	TRBJ2-3	TRBD2	CASSSSSGRRVTDTQYF	TGTGCCAGCAGCTCCTCTAGCGGGAGACGTGTCACAGATACGCAGTATTTT
TRBV6-1	few	TRBJ1-5	NA	CASSEYIRVRGGDQPQHF	TGTGCCAGCAGTGAATATATTCGGGTCCGAGGGGGGGATCAGCCCCAGCATTTT
TRBV30	NA	TRBJ1-2	NA	CAWSQQAYGYTF	TGTGCCTGGAGTCAACAGGCTTATGGCTACACCTTC
TRBV27	NA	TRBJ2-7	NA	CASSFGTGGEQYF	TGTGCCAGCAGTTTCGGGACTGGGGGCGAGCAGTACTTC
TRBV6-5	NA	TRBJ1-2	NA	CASGWGGGYTF	TGTGCCAGCGGCTGGGGGGGAGGCTACACCTTC
TRBV3-1/TRBV3-2	NA	TRBJ1-2	NA	CASSQIDRESGYGYTF	TGTGCCAGCAGTCAGATCGACCGAGAATCGGGCTATGGCTACACCTTC
TRBV6-5	NA	TRBJ1-4	TRBD1	CASSRGQGREKLFF	TGTGCCAGCAGCAGGGGACAGGGGCGCGAAAAACTGTTTTTT
TRBV5-1	NA	TRBJ1-6	TRBD1	CASSLTGVNSPLHF	TGCGCCAGCAGCTTGACAGGGGTCAACTCACCCCTCCACTTT
TRBV9	NA	TRBJ1-2	NA	CASSVGGQFNYGYTF	TGTGCCAGCAGCGTAGGAGGGCAGTTCAACTATGGCTACACCTTC
TRBV3-1/TRBV3-2	many	TRBJ2-4	TRBD1	CASSQARDRGPKNIQYF	TGTGCCAGCAGCCAAGCCCGGGACAGGGGGCCCAAAAACATTCAGTACTTC
TRBV20-1	NA	TRBJ1-1	NA	CSASPAGRGFGTEAFF	TGCAGTGCTAGTCCGGCAGGTAGAGGGTTTGGTACTGAAGCTTTCTTT
TRBV6-9	NA	TRBJ2-7	TRBD2	CASSLTSGRAYEQYF	TGTGCCAGCAGTTTAACTAGCGGGAGGGCATACGAGCAGTACTTC
TRBV30	NA	TRBJ2-7	TRBD2	CAWSREGLAYEQYF	TGTGCCTGGAGTAGGGAGGGTTTGGCCTACGAGCAGTACTTC
TRBV5-1	NA	TRBJ1-2	NA	CASTSIGYGYTF	TGCGCCAGTACCTCGATCGGCTATGGCTACACCTTC
TRBV5-4	once	TRBJ1-1	TRBD1	CASSSQGVGTEAFF	TGTGCCAGCAGCTCACAGGGGGTGGGCACTGAAGCTTTCTTT
TRBV7-9	NA	TRBJ2-6	NA	CRTGTTSSSGANVLTF	TGCAGAACCGGGACAACGTCAAGCTCTGGGGCCAACGTCCTGACTTTC
TRBV18	NA	TRBJ2-5	NA	CASSVLAEETQYF	TGTGCCAGCTCCGTCTTAGCGGAAGAGACCCAGTACTTC
TRBV24-1	NA	TRBJ2-1	TRBD2	CATSISGREIRQFF	TGTGCCACCAGTATCAGCGGGAGGGAGATACGGCAGTTCTTC
TRBV24-1	few	TRBJ2-5	NA	CATSDHRLQQETQYF	TGTGCCACCAGTGATCATCGACTGCAACAAGAGACCCAGTACTTC